The next 17 T cell receptor beta chains were all read from a single sample in a study of shared clonotypes between healthy human individuals. The table came from immunoSEQ multiplex PCR; TCRdb's copy has only in-frame clones and leaves some out. The sample lists about 360,000 clones; around 70% were seen once. Sequencing was performed on memory CD4+ T cells sorted from blood. Noted subset: CD45RA-negative fraction. All receptors come from a man aged 25 to 40 in good health.

The chain uses TRBV7-2 and TRBJ2-1; no firm D call. The CDR3 has 14 amino acids. The V end lost 1 base, the J end lost 0 bases, and 4 bases lay between the germline ends. Looked up from germline, CDR1 is SGHTA and CDR2 is FQGNSA. The CDR3 here is CASSLGGSYNEQFF. The CDR3 DNA follows: TGTGCCAGCAGCTTAGGGGGCTCCTACAATGAGCAGTTCTTC.

This chain joins TRBV6-5 and TRBJ1-1, with unresolved D. Germline assignment: CDR1 MNHEY and CDR2 SVGAGI. This CDR3 is 15 amino acids long. V dropped 10 bases and J dropped 0 bases, with 18 bases sitting between them. CDR3 region: CATSSGGNMNTEAFF. The DNA for the CDR3 is TGTGCCACGTCTTCCGGTGGGAACATGAACACTGAAGCTTTCTTT.

This clone showed up just a few times. The gene calls are TRBV5-6 and TRBJ1-5; D gene ambiguous. The ends were cut back, 1 base at V and 4 bases at J, with 15 bases in the middle. The CDR3 consists of 16 residues. Per the germline V gene, CDR1 is SGHDT and CDR2 is YYEEEE. The CDR3 here is CASSLFTSYGNQPQHF. CDR3 sequence (DNA): TGTGCCAGCAGCTTGTTCACATCCTATGGGAATCAGCCCCAGCATTTT.

The chain is built from TRBV6-1 and TRBJ2-7; D not resolved. The CDR3 extends over 13 amino acids. The germline V gene encodes CDR1 MNHNS and CDR2 SASEGT. V lost 2 bases and J lost 13, with 18 bases in between. CDR3 nucleotide sequence: TGTGCCAGCAGTGAAAAAGTGTCGTCACCCGCCTACTTC. Translation gives CASSEKVSSPAYF.

This clone was detected a few times. V usage is TRBV10-3 and J usage is TRBJ2-3; D possibly uses TRBD1 or TRBD2 (5 bases each). Germline V gene data show CDR1 as ENHRY and CDR2 as SYGVKD. The CDR3 contains 15 residues. V lost 4 bases, J lost 6 bases, and 17 bases lay in between. CDR3 sequence reads: CAISVRDPSRDTQYF. CDR3 DNA: TGTGCCATCAGTGTACGGGACCCGTCGCGGGATACGCAGTATTTT.

As to this clone: Other DNA sequences in the sample encode the same CDR3. The chain links TRBV28 to TRBJ2-3; either TRBD1 or TRBD2 may supply D (5 bases each). The length of the CDR3 is 14 residues. Trimming removed 6 bases at V and 1 base at J, with 11 bases between. Germline V gene lookup returns CDR1 MDHEN and CDR2 SYDVKM. CDR3 coding DNA: TGTGCCAGCAGCCCGAGGGGCGGCACAGATACGCAGTATTTT. It is translated as CASSPRGGTDTQYF.

A single count supports this clone. The chain uses TRBV19 and TRBJ1-1; D may be TRBD1 (6 bases). The CDR3 is 15 residues long. The germline gives CDR1 LNHDA, CDR2 SQIVND (reference sequence). The V end was cut by 7 bases, the J end by 1 base, with 16 bases between. CDR3 DNA sequence: TGTGCCAGTACCCCCTCGGGGGGCGCGAACACTGAAGCTTTCTTT. Its translation: CASTPSGGANTEAFF.

This chain uses TRBV27 with TRBJ2-7, with D unclear. Germline CDR1 is MNHEY and CDR2 is SMNVEV (reference sequence). Trimming cost V 0 bases and J 0 bases, with 6 bases left between them. There are 14 residues in the CDR3. CDR3 in DNA: TGTGCCAGCAGTTTATCTCGCATCTCCTACGAGCAGTACTTC. It is translated as CASSLSRISYEQYF.

This rearrangement joins TRBV5-8 to TRBJ2-5; perhaps TRBD2 as D (6 bases). The germline CDR1 and CDR2 sequences are SGHTS and YDEGEE. With 2 bases removed from V and 5 bases from J, the gap between germline ends came to 16 bases. There are 15 residues in the CDR3. CDR3 sequence reads: CASSLSGRTAETQYF. Written as DNA, the CDR3 is TGTGCCAGCAGCTTATCCGGGAGAACTGCGGAGACCCAGTACTTC.

The rearrangement links TRBV7-9 to TRBJ1-1; D is perhaps TRBD1 (6 bases). The V end was cut by 6 bases, the J end by 4 bases, with 27 bases between. The CDR3 consists of 18 residues. CDR1 and CDR2 (germline): SEHNR, FQNEAQ (reference sequence). CDR3 in DNA: TGTGCCAGCAGTCCTTCTTTTGGCAGGGGCACGGGGAGCACTGAAGCTTTCTTT. Protein: CASSPSFGRGTGSTEAFF.

The V call is TRBV28, the J call TRBJ1-3; the match to TRBD1 covers 9 bases. Germline assignment: CDR1 MDHEN and CDR2 SYDVKM. The CDR3 is made up of 15 amino acids. Unmatched junction bases numbered 8, after V lost 8 bases and J lost 3 bases. The chain's CDR3 is CASLPGTGFGNTIYF. The CDR3 DNA is TGTGCCAGCCTCCCCGGGACAGGGTTTGGAAACACCATATATTTT.

V and J are TRBV7-9 and TRBJ1-1; TRBD1 agrees at 8 bases. Trimming removed 4 bases from V and 5 bases from J; junction bases left unmatched: 9. This CDR3 is built from 15 residues. CDR1 is SEHNR, CDR2 FQNEAQ, per germline (reference sequence). This chain's CDR3 is CASSSPKTGETEAFF. DNA for the CDR3: TGTGCCAGCAGCTCCCCGAAGACAGGGGAGACTGAAGCTTTCTTT.

The DNA for the CDR3 is TGTGCCAGCAGCCCTCGGGTAGCGGGATTTGAGGAGCTGTTTTTT. Protein: CASSPRVAGFEELFF. The chain uses TRBV9 and TRBJ2-2; TRBD2 matches at 8 bases. This CDR3 is built from 15 residues. Germline V lookup: CDR1 SGDLS, CDR2 YYNGEE. The V and J ends lost 4 bases and 10 bases, in that order; junction bases with no gene match: 12. The whole variable domain, filled in from reference TRBV9 and TRBJ2-2, reads DSGVTQTPKHLITATGQRVTLRCSPRSGDLSVYWYQQSLDQGLQFLIQYYNGEERAKGNILERFSAQQFPDLHSELNLSSLELGDSALYFCASSPRVAGFEELFFGEGSRLTVL.

The chain uses TRBV5-4 and TRBJ2-1, with a possible D match to TRBD2 (6 bases). Trimming removed 4 bases from V and 5 bases from J, with 16 bases in between. The CDR3 totals 15 residues. CDR1 is SGHNT, CDR2 YYREEE, per germline (reference sequence). The CDR3 reads CASSGARAGNNEQFF. The CDR3 coding sequence is TGTGCCAGCAGCGGCGCCAGGGCGGGAAACAATGAGCAGTTCTTC.

The chain couples TRBV2 to TRBJ2-1, with D maybe TRBD2 (8 bases). The V and J ends lost 11 bases and 4 bases respectively, with 24 bases between them. Germline CDR1 and CDR2: SNHLY and FYNNEI. The CDR3 covers 16 residues. The CDR3 region is CALRVGGGQSYNEQFF. CDR3 nucleotides: TGTGCCCTCAGGGTCGGGGGGGGACAGAGTTACAATGAGCAGTTCTTC.

V gene TRBV13 combines with J gene TRBJ1-2, with a weak D call TRBD1 (5 bases). CDR3 length: 17 residues. Trimming pared 5 bases from V and 4 bases from J, leaving 23 bases between. Germline lookup yields CDR1 PRHDT and CDR2 FYEKMQ (reference sequence). The CDR3 DNA follows: TGTGCCAGCAGCCCGCCTATCGATGGGGACGCGGGCTATGGCTACACCTTC. This codes for CASSPPIDGDAGYGYTF.

V gene TRBV6-1 combines with J gene TRBJ1-5, with no clear D. CDR3 length: 12 amino acids. The ends were cut back, 5 bases at V and 4 bases at J, with 6 bases in the middle. The V gene's germline CDR1 is MNHNS and CDR2 SASEGT. CDR3 in DNA: TGTGCCAGCAGTCCCTGGAATCAGCCCCAGCATTTT. Its protein product is CASSPWNQPQHF.